The entry below describes one T cell receptor (beta chain). This sample is drawn from a study of blood T cell repertoires in COVID-19. Study-wide background: PBMCs, B-cell-depleted T cells, or T cells provided the cDNA or gDNA that made up the material.

CDR1 is SGHRS, CDR2 YFSETQ, per germline. V was clipped by 0 bases and J by 1 base, with 10 bases between them. The CDR3 spans 15 residues. Clones were read by immunoSEQ multiplex PCR, and TCRdb kept only the in-frame ones, dropping some. The data show roughly 200,000 clones, approximately 85% seen once. The V gene is TRBV5-1, the J gene TRBJ1-1, with D possibly being TRBD1 (5 bases). This TCR was recovered from a man in his forties who had recovered from COVID-19. The source material was PBMCs or T cells enriched from blood (not recorded which). The CDR3 loop is CASSLDWGGNTEAFF. CDR3 DNA: TGCGCCAGCAGCTTGGATTGGGGCGGGAACACTGAAGCTTTCTTT.